The 6 T cell receptor beta chains reported below all come from one sample, sequenced in a study of shared clonotypes between healthy human individuals. Sequencing was performed with immunoSEQ multiplex PCR; in TCRdb, only in-frame clones are kept and a portion is missing. The top ten hold nearly 1.5% of the sample, which has about 960,000 clones, about 80% seen once. Sequences were obtained from memory CD4+ T cells sorted from blood. As for subset: CD45RA-negative fraction. These receptors were obtained from a man between 18 and 29 years old in good health.

V is TRBV7-3 and J is TRBJ2-2; 7 nucleotides line up with TRBD2. The V gene end was trimmed by 1 base and the J gene end by 2 bases; junction bases not matched to a gene: 4. The CDR3 consists of 16 residues. Germline V CDR1 and CDR2: SGHTA, FQGTGA. The CDR3, as DNA: TGTGCCAGCAGCTTAATGGCGGGGGTAAACACCGGGGAGCTGTTTTTT. Translated: CASSLMAGVNTGELFF.

This clone was seen only once. V is TRBV12-2 and J is TRBJ1-4; the tabulated D call, TRBD1, remains unverified against the DNA. TRBV12-2 is a pseudogene locus. The CDR3 covers 17 residues. CDR3 nucleotides: TGTGCAAGTCGCCCAGAAGGGACAGGGGGTTCATATGAAAAACTGTTTTTT. As protein: CASRPEGTGGSYEKLFF.

This clone was counted once. The chain employs TRBV6-6 and TRBJ1-4; 7 positions agree with TRBD1. V gave up 5 bases and J gave up 8 bases; unmatched junction bases: 11. This CDR3 contains 15 residues. The germline V gene has CDR1 MNHNY and CDR2 SVGAGI (reference sequence). The CDR3 sequence: CASSPDGQEREKLFF. The CDR3 DNA reads TGTGCCAGCAGTCCGGACGGACAGGAACGGGAAAAACTGTTTTTT.

The chain links TRBV6-1 to TRBJ1-2; 8 positions match TRBD1. Germline CDR1 is MNHNS and CDR2 is SASEGT. V lost 4 bases and J lost 6; bases outside the gene matches: 13. CDR3 length equals 16 residues. CDR3 residues: CASSGGQAWIWDGYTF. The CDR3 DNA reads TGTGCCAGCAGTGGGGGACAGGCGTGGATATGGGATGGCTACACCTTC.

V and J are TRBV20-1 and TRBJ1-2, with 7 bases lining up with TRBD1. Trimming took 5 bases from V and 8 from J; bases not matched to a gene: 5. This CDR3 has 11 residues. Germline values: CDR1 DFQATT, CDR2 SNEGSKA (reference sequence). The chain's CDR3 is CSAVQGRGYTF. DNA for the CDR3: TGCAGTGCTGTACAGGGGCGAGGCTACACCTTC.

V usage is TRBV5-4 and J usage is TRBJ2-7; D unclear. The V end lost 5 bases, the J end lost 0 bases, and 9 bases lay between the germline ends. Germline V gene lookup returns CDR1 SGHNT and CDR2 YYREEE (reference sequence). This CDR3 has 13 residues. CDR3 DNA: TGTGCCAGCAGTCCCGTCGCCTCCTACGAGCAGTACTTC. It is translated as CASSPVASYEQYF. The full variable domain, in which reference TRBV5-4 and TRBJ2-7 provide the parts outside the CDR3, is ETGVTQSPTHLIKTRGQQVTLRCSSQSGHNTVSWYQQALGQGPQFIFQYYREEENGRGNFPPRFSGLQFPNYSSELNVNALELDDSALYLCASSPVASYEQYFGPGTRLTVT.